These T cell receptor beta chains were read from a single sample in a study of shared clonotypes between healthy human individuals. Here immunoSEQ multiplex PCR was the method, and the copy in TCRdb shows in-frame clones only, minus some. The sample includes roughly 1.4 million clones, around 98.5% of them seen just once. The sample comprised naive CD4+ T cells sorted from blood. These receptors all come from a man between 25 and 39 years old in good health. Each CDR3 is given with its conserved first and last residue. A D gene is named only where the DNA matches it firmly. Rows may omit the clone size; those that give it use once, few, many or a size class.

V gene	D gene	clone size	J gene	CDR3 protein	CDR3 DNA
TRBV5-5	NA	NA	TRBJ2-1	CASSPQTGFFNEQFF	TGTGCCAGCAGCCCCCAGACAGGATTTTTCAATGAGCAGTTCTTC
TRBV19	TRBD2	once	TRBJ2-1	CASRVGGRATEQFF	TGTGCCAGTAGAGTAGGCGGGAGGGCCACTGAGCAGTTCTTC
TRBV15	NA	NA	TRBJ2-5	CATSRDRSRLGTQYF	TGTGCCACCAGCAGAGACCGCTCTAGGTTAGGGACCCAGTACTTC
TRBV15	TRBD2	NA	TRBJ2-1	CATSRGSGSNNEQFF	TGTGCCACCAGCAGAGGTAGCGGGAGTAACAATGAGCAGTTCTTC
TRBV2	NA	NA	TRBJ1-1	CASEPFGGGNTEAFF	TGTGCCAGCGAGCCCTTTGGGGGCGGGAACACTGAAGCTTTCTTT
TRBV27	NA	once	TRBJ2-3	CASSTADYLSTDTQYF	TGTGCCAGCAGCACCGCAGACTACCTAAGCACAGATACGCAGTATTTT
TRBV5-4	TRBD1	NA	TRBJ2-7	CASSAGTGARELAYEQYF	TGTGCCAGCAGCGCCGGGACAGGGGCTCGGGAGCTGGCCTACGAGCAGTACTTC
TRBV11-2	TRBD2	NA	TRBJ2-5	CASSLELAGVKTQYF	TGTGCCAGCAGCTTAGAACTAGCGGGAGTAAAGACCCAGTACTTC
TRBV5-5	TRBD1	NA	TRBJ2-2	CASSLASGQVFTGELFF	TGTGCCAGCAGCTTGGCCTCGGGACAGGTGTTCACCGGGGAGCTGTTTTTT
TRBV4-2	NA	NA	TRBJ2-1	CASSRVEGGSYNEQFF	TGTGCCAGCAGCCGGGTAGAGGGGGGTTCCTACAATGAGCAGTTCTTC
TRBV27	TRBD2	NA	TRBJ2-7	CASRTLAGGIYEQYF	TGTGCCAGCAGAACACTAGCGGGAGGGATCTACGAGCAGTACTTC
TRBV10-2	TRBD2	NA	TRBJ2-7	CASKDRASGREDEQYF	TGCGCCAGCAAGGACAGGGCCAGCGGGAGGGAGGACGAGCAGTACTTC
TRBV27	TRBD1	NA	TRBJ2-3	CASSRKQGASTDTQYF	TGTGCCAGCAGTAGGAAACAGGGGGCGTCCACAGATACGCAGTATTTT
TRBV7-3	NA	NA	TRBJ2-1	CASSLGPRGEQFF	TGTGCCAGCAGCCTAGGTCCTAGGGGTGAGCAGTTCTTC
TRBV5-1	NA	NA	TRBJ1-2	CASSLVVSGAYYGYTF	TGCGCCAGCAGCTTGGTAGTTTCCGGGGCGTATTATGGCTACACCTTC
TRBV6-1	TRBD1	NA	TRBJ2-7	CASRWTGGSYEQYF	TGTGCCAGCAGATGGACAGGGGGCTCCTACGAGCAGTACTTC
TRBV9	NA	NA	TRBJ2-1	CASSVATYYSEQFF	TGTGCCAGCAGCGTAGCGACTTATTATTCTGAGCAGTTCTTC
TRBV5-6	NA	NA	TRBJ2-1	CASSLGGRGNEQFF	TGTGCCAGCAGCTTGGGGGGTCGAGGCAATGAGCAGTTCTTC
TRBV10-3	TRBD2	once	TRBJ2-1	CAISYGLAGDKQFF	TGTGCCATCAGCTACGGACTAGCGGGAGATAAGCAGTTCTTC
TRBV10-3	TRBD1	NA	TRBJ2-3	CAIKGQGGTDTQYF	TGTGCCATCAAAGGACAGGGAGGCACAGATACGCAGTATTTT
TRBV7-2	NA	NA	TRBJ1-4	CASSLGGLFEKLFF	TGTGCCAGCAGCTTAGGGGGGCTGTTTGAAAAACTGTTTTTT
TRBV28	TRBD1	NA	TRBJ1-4	CASSLGTGLNEKLFF	TGTGCCAGCAGTTTAGGGACAGGGCTTAATGAAAAACTGTTTTTT
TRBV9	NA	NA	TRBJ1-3	CASSVGSQVGNTIYF	TGTGCCAGCAGCGTAGGTTCGCAGGTCGGAAACACCATATATTTT
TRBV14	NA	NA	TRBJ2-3	CASSQELTDTQYF	TGTGCCAGCAGCCAAGAACTAACAGATACGCAGTATTTT
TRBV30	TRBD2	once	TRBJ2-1	CACIGLAGVHNEQFF	TGTGCCTGCATAGGACTAGCGGGAGTTCACAATGAGCAGTTCTTC
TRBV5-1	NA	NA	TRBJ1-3	CASSLAPSSGNTIYF	TGCGCCAGCAGCTTGGCACCTTCCTCTGGAAACACCATATATTTT
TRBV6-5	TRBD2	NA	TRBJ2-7	CASRQTSGRQYF	TGTGCCAGCAGGCAGACTAGCGGGAGGCAGTACTTC
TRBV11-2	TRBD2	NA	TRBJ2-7	CASSGPGTSGRNEQYF	TGTGCCAGCAGCGGGCCGGGAACTAGCGGGAGAAACGAGCAGTACTTC
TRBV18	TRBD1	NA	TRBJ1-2	CASSPSSGQGYGYTF	TGTGCCAGCTCACCCTCTTCGGGACAGGGATACGGCTACACCTTC
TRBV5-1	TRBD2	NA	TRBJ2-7	CASSSGAGGEQYF	TGCGCCAGCAGCTCGGGGGCGGGAGGGGAGCAGTACTTC
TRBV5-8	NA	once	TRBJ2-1	CASSLRDWLSYNEQFF	TGTGCCAGCAGCCTAAGGGACTGGCTCTCCTACAATGAGCAGTTCTTC
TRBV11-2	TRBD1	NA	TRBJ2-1	CASSLTGTAYNEQFF	TGTGCCAGCAGCTTAACCGGGACAGCGTACAATGAGCAGTTCTTC
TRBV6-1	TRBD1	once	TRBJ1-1	CASSEQGDTEAFF	TGTGCCAGCAGTGAACAGGGGGACACTGAAGCTTTCTTT
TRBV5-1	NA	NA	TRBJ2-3	CASSLEAGSTDTQYF	TGCGCCAGCAGCTTGGAGGCGGGGAGCACAGATACGCAGTATTTT
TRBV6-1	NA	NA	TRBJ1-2	CASSLLRRGYTF	TGTGCCAGCTCGCTTCTGAGGCGTGGCTACACCTTC
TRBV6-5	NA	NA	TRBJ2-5	CASSRVGFGKETQYF	TGTGCCAGTTCTCGCGTGGGGTTCGGGAAGGAGACCCAGTACTTC
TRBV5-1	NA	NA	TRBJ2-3	CASSFGESLGNTDTQYF	TGCGCCAGCAGCTTTGGGGAATCTTTGGGGAACACAGATACGCAGTATTTT